This T cell receptor (beta chain) is from a study of blood T cell repertoires in COVID-19. Study context: Italy, Spain and the United States were the sources of the convalescent and acute COVID-19 samples. Nucleic acid was either cDNA or gDNA, and it came from T cells, B-cell-depleted T cells, or PBMCs.

Per the original methods: Using reference gene primer amplification, nucleated cell counts were estimated. Generated by immunoSEQ multiplex PCR, the TCRdb table keeps only in-frame clones and is missing some. The DNA was the basis for D and trimming; V, J and clone size are from that table. The sample consists of fewer than 200,000 clones, approximately 80% of them appearing once. The CDR3 is made up of 15 amino acids. V was clipped by 5 bases and J by 5 bases; unmatched bases: 7. CDR1 and CDR2 from the germline V gene are SGHTA and FQGTGA. The Seattle site enrolled patients during active infection and followed them longitudinally.

The source of this sequence is a woman aged 35 to 49 with COVID-19, enrolled during active disease. Material for sequencing was peripheral blood. The rearrangement joins TRBV7-3 to TRBJ2-2; the match to TRBD2 covers 8 bases. In nucleotides, the CDR3 is TGTGCCAGCAGCCGAACTAGCGGACCAACCGGGGAGCTGTTTTTT. Translating it yields CASSRTSGPTGELFF.